This T cell receptor beta chain was captured by sequencing in a study of control samples from healthy donors and cancer patients. TCRdb keeps only in-frame clones here, not all; method: immunoSEQ multiplex PCR. The sample yields 25,000 to 30,000 clones, 87% seen once. Note on this clone: Other DNA sequences of this sample code for an identical CDR3.

Trimming removed 9 bases at V and 0 bases at J, with 9 bases between. The CDR3 length is 12 residues. This TCR derives from a woman between 40 and 50 years old with lung cancer. Sequenced sample: PBMCs. The gene calls are TRBV12-3 or TRBV12-4 and TRBJ2-7, with D possibly called TRBD1 or TRBD2 (5 bases each). The CDR3 DNA reads TGTGCCAGTGGGGGAAGCTCCTACGAGCAGTACTTC. It specifies CASGGSSYEQYF.